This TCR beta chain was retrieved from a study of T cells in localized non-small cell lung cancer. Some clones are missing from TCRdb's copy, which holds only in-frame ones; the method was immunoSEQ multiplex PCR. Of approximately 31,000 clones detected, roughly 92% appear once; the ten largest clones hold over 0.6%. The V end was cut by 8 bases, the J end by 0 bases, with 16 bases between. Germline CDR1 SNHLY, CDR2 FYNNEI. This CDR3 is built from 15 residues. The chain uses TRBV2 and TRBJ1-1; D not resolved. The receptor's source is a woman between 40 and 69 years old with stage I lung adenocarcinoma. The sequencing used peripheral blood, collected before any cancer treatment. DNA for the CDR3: TGTGCCAGCCAATCTCCGCGGGAACTGAACACTGAAGCTTTCTTT. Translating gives CASQSPRELNTEAFF.